This passage covers 14 T cell receptor beta chains from one sample sequenced in a study of cytomegalovirus exposure and HLA in healthy donors. PCR amplification relied on 60 Vbeta primers (plus 13 Jbeta primers). Sequencing used immunoSEQ multiplex PCR; TCRdb keeps in-frame clones, though not all of them. Seen here are under 150,000 clones, about 79% observed once, and the top ten hold approximately 4%. The sequencing input was PBMCs. These receptors all come from a man aged 25-45 years in good health and CMV-seropositive.

J is TRBJ1-2 and V is TRBV6-6; D ambiguous. The CDR3 is 14 residues long. The V and J ends lost 0 bases and 4 bases respectively, with 9 bases between them. Germline V gene data show CDR1 as MNHNY and CDR2 as SVGAGI (reference sequence). Written as DNA, the CDR3 is TGTGCCAGCAGTTACTCGGAGGGCCCCTATGGCTACACCTTC. This encodes CASSYSEGPYGYTF.

The rearrangement uses TRBV10-3 and TRBJ2-1; 13 nucleotides agree with TRBD2. J gave up 4 bases and V 6 bases, and 0 bases lay outside the gene matches. CDR1 and CDR2 (germline): ENHRY, SYGVKD. The CDR3 consists of 14 residues. This CDR3 reads CAIRTSGGYNEQFF. The CDR3 DNA reads TGTGCCATCAGGACTAGCGGGGGGTACAATGAGCAGTTCTTC.

The rearrangement links TRBV29-1 to TRBJ2-3; TRBD1 agrees at 8 bases. The CDR3 loop spans 13 amino acids. CDR1 is SQVTM, CDR2 ANQGSEA, per germline. The ends lost 0 bases at V and 11 bases at J; junction bases unmatched: 7. For the CDR3, the DNA is TGCAGCGTTGAAGAACGGGGACAGGTAGGGCAGTATTTT. It translates to CSVEERGQVGQYF.

The genes are TRBV4-3 and TRBJ2-5; 8 bases are a match to TRBD2. With V trimmed by 0 bases and J by 5 bases, 11 bases remained unmatched. CDR3 length equals 17 residues. Germline lookup yields CDR1 LGHNA and CDR2 YSLEER. CDR3: CASSQEARREGRETQYF. The CDR3 DNA follows: TGCGCCAGCAGCCAAGAGGCTCGCCGGGAGGGCCGGGAGACCCAGTACTTC.

This sequence joins TRBV10-3 and TRBJ1-5; no clear D gene. The CDR3 consists of 13 residues. CDR1 ENHRY and CDR2 SYGVKD come from the germline V gene. V lost 2 bases and J 6 bases, leaving 8 bases between the germline ends. The CDR3 region has the DNA TGTGCCATCAGTGAGGGCGGTGGTCAGCCCCAGCATTTT. This translates into CAISEGGGQPQHF.

The CDR3 loop is CASSGLAGGQGELFF. The CDR3 DNA reads as TGTGCCAGCAGTGGACTAGCGGGGGGGCAGGGGGAGCTGTTTTTT. The chain is built from TRBV9 and TRBJ2-2; 15 bases align to TRBD2. The CDR3 is 15 amino acids. Germline assignment: CDR1 SGDLS and CDR2 YYNGEE. The J segment lost 8 bases and the V segment lost 5 bases, leaving 4 bases of the junction unmatched. The whole variable domain, remainder taken from reference TRBV9 and TRBJ2-2, is DSGVTQTPKHLITATGQRVTLRCSPRSGDLSVYWYQQSLDQGLQFLIQYYNGEERAKGNILERFSAQQFPDLHSELNLSSLELGDSALYFCASSGLAGGQGELFFGEGSRLTVL.

Note on this clone: Mismatch with germline at one junction end may stem from a read error. The V call is TRBV27, the J call TRBJ2-6; 7 bases agree with TRBD2. Per the germline V gene, CDR1 is MNHEY and CDR2 is SMNVEV (reference sequence). The CDR3 runs 17 residues. The CDR3 coding sequence is TGTGCCAGCAATTCACTGGGAGGGGCGGCTGGGGCCAACGGCCTGACTTTC. Its protein is CASNSLGGAAGANGLTF.

The CDR3 coding sequence is TGTGCCAGCAGTTTAGAGACAGGGGGATACGAGCAGTACTTC. This sequence encodes CASSLETGGYEQYF. J is TRBJ2-7 and V is TRBV6-5, with 9 positions matching TRBD1. V was pared by 4 bases and J by 4 bases, with 5 bases of the junction left unmatched. CDR1 and CDR2 (germline): MNHEY, SVGAGI. This CDR3 region has 14 residues.

The chain employs TRBV27 and TRBJ2-1, with 7 bases identical to TRBD1. V was pared by 5 bases and J by 7 bases, with 14 bases of the junction left unmatched. Per the germline V gene, CDR1 is MNHEY and CDR2 is SMNVEV (reference sequence). CDR3 length equals 16 residues. CDR3 residues: CASSGHLRGNTNEQFF. DNA for the CDR3: TGTGCCAGCAGTGGACACCTCAGGGGGAATACGAATGAGCAGTTCTTC.

This clone came up once. This chain connects TRBV15 to TRBJ1-3, with unresolved D. Germline lookup yields CDR1 LNHNV and CDR2 YYDKDF (reference sequence). Trimming removed 3 bases at V and 3 bases at J, with 12 bases between. The CDR3 length is 15 residues. CDR3 amino acids: CATSSQRRFGNTIYF. DNA for the CDR3: TGTGCCACCAGCAGCCAGCGGCGATTTGGAAACACCATATATTTT.

The genes are TRBV9 and TRBJ1-2, with D unclear. V gave up 4 bases and J gave up 4 bases, with 11 bases separating them. This CDR3 is built from 13 residues. Germline CDR1 SGDLS, CDR2 YYNGEE. The DNA for the CDR3 is TGTGCCAGCAGCCCGAGCCCAACCTATGGCTACACCTTC. It codes for CASSPSPTYGYTF.

This rearrangement joins TRBV7-3 to TRBJ1-2, with TRBD1 as a possible D gene (6 bases). The CDR3 totals 15 residues. V shed 4 bases and J shed 3 bases, with 15 bases lying between them. CDR1 is SGHTA and CDR2 is FQGTGA in the germline V gene. The CDR3 here is CASSSGQLGDYGYTF. The CDR3 DNA sequence: TGTGCCAGCAGCTCCGGACAGTTAGGTGACTATGGCTACACCTTC.

The V and J genes are TRBV6-5 and TRBJ2-7; D not certain. Per germline, CDR1 MNHEY and CDR2 SVGAGI. Deletions cut 0 bases from V and 0 bases from J, with 9 bases between. CDR3 length: 15 residues. Here the CDR3 reads CASSYSPSSSYEQYF. Here the CDR3 DNA reads TGTGCCAGCAGTTACTCCCCTAGTAGCTCCTACGAGCAGTACTTC.

This clone was observed a handful of times. The chain recombines TRBV11-3 with TRBJ2-5; 7 nucleotides agree with TRBD2. CDR1 and CDR2 (germline): SGHNT, YENEEA. V lost 5 bases to trimming and J lost 4 bases; unmatched junction nucleotides: 7. CDR3 size: 14 residues. The CDR3 protein is CASSPGLVGETQYF. The CDR3 nucleotides read TGTGCCAGCAGCCCAGGACTAGTCGGAGAGACCCAGTACTTC.